This T cell receptor (beta chain) was retrieved from a study of cytomegalovirus exposure and HLA in healthy donors. The germline V gene has CDR1 MDHEN and CDR2 SYDVKM. J was trimmed by 3 bases and V by 3 bases; bases with no gene match: 7. This CDR3 spans 15 amino acids. This clone was detected only once. Amplification used 60 Vbeta primers and 13 Jbeta primers. The protocol was immunoSEQ multiplex PCR, while the TCRdb copy is restricted to in-frame clones and leaves out a portion. The table records roughly 200,000 clones, 80% to 90% of them present only once. This TCR came from a man between 25 and 39 years old in good health and CMV-seronegative. V is TRBV28 and J is TRBJ2-7; the match to TRBD1 covers 8 bases. Sequenced: PBMCs. CDR3 bases: TGTGCCAGCAGTTTTGGACAGGGTGGGTTCTACGAGCAGTACTTC. Translation: CASSFGQGGFYEQYF.